The 17 T cell receptor beta chains listed next were all sequenced from one sample in a study of persistence of HIV-infected CD4 T cells. Lysates of CMV-infected fibroblasts at 10 ug/mL stimulated these cells. CD40L/CD69 double-negative CD45RO-high memory CD4+ T cells were collected. Which antigens these TCRs recognize remains unknown. Sequencing used immunoSEQ version 4 in survey mode. TCRdb's copy holds only in-frame clones and misses some; the assay was immunoSEQ multiplex PCR. The sample carries over 25,000 clones, roughly 80% recorded once. Material: CD4+ T cells sorted from PBMCs after 18-hour stimulation, obtained from a patient who received antiretroviral therapy. These TCRs come from an adult man with HIV who was CMV-seropositive.

This clone was detected only once. V gene TRBV6-5 combines with J gene TRBJ2-7, with D possibly matching TRBD1 (6 bases). Germline-derived CDR1 and CDR2 are MNHEY and SVGAGI. The CDR3 sequence is 13 residues long. In DNA form, the CDR3 reads TGTGTCTCCAAGGGGACAAACTCCTACGAGCAGTACTTC. This sequence encodes CVSKGTNSYEQYF.

This chain uses TRBV6-5 with TRBJ2-7, with 9 bases aligning to TRBD1. This CDR3 has 15 residues. Germline values: CDR1 MNHEY, CDR2 SVGAGI. The junction had 12 bases not matched to a gene; V was cut back by 10 bases and J by 2 bases. The CDR3 protein is CATLKGGTGTYEQYF. In DNA form, the CDR3 reads TGTGCCACCCTAAAGGGGGGGACAGGGACCTACGAGCAGTACTTC.

The chain recombines TRBV12-3 or TRBV12-4 with TRBJ2-1; TRBD1 is a possible D gene (6 bases). Trimming stripped 8 bases from V and 10 bases from J, with 12 bases between. The CDR3 is 11 residues long. The CDR3 region has the DNA TGTGCCAGCTCATACAGGGAGGAGCAGTTCTTC. It translates to CASSYREEQFF.

The V call is TRBV19, the J call TRBJ2-5; TRBD2 might be the D (6 bases). Germline values: CDR1 LNHDA, CDR2 SQIVND (reference sequence). This CDR3 region has 15 residues. The germline V and J ends were trimmed by 4 bases and 5 bases, with 17 bases remaining between them. The DNA of the CDR3 is TGTGCCAGTAGTACGAGACCGGCCCGGGGGGAGACCCAGTACTTC. It encodes CASSTRPARGETQYF.

The chain employs TRBV19 and TRBJ1-1; 7 bases match TRBD1. This CDR3 is 16 amino acids long. Germline V gene data show CDR1 as LNHDA and CDR2 as SQIVND (reference sequence). Trimming removed 6 bases from V and 1 base from J; junction bases left unmatched: 11. CDR3 residues: CASRMYNTGANTEAFF. The DNA of the CDR3 is TGTGCCAGTAGGATGTACAACACAGGGGCGAACACTGAAGCTTTCTTT.

V gene TRBV15 combines with J gene TRBJ2-7; D gene unclear. Germline V gene data show CDR1 as LNHNV and CDR2 as YYDKDF (reference sequence). The V gene lost 1 base and the J gene lost 1 base, with 8 bases spanning the gap. The CDR3 loop spans 14 amino acids. The CDR3 bases are TGTGCCACCAGCAGAGGAAAGGCATCCTACGAGCAGTACTTC. It translates to CATSRGKASYEQYF. Supplemented by reference TRBV15 and TRBJ2-7, the full variable domain reads DAMVIQNPRYQVTQFGKPVTLSCSQTLNHNVMYWYQQKSSQAPKLLFHYYDKDFNNEADTPDNFQSRRPNTSFCFLDIRSPGLGDTAMYLCATSRGKASYEQYFGPGTRLTVT.

A few counts support this clone. V usage is TRBV19 and J usage is TRBJ1-5; no reliable D call. V lost 11 bases and J lost 0, with 20 bases in between. The CDR3 contains 16 residues. Germline V gene data show CDR1 as LNHDA and CDR2 as SQIVND (reference sequence). CDR3 residues: CASTVVGQASNQPQHF. Written as DNA, the CDR3 is TGTGCCTCTACAGTAGTAGGGCAGGCTAGCAATCAGCCCCAGCATTTT.

This chain links TRBV13 with TRBJ1-1; D unclear. Germline V gene data show CDR1 as PRHDT and CDR2 as FYEKMQ (reference sequence). The CDR3 consists of 13 residues. Trimming cost V 5 bases and J 3 bases, with 10 bases left between them. Here the CDR3 DNA reads TGTGCCAGCAGCCGTTATTCGGACACTGAAGCTTTCTTT. Protein product: CASSRYSDTEAFF.

V usage is TRBV9 and J usage is TRBJ2-1, with 8 nucleotides matching TRBD2. This CDR3 region has 15 residues. Per germline, CDR1 SGDLS and CDR2 YYNGEE. Trimming removed 1 base from V and 0 bases from J; junction bases left unmatched: 0. This chain's CDR3 is CASSVSGGSYNEQFF. The CDR3 nucleotides read TGTGCCAGCAGCGTAAGCGGGGGCTCCTACAATGAGCAGTTCTTC.

The rearrangement links TRBV4-2 to TRBJ2-5; 8 bases match TRBD1. The CDR3 is 16 amino acids. J gave up 5 bases and V 4 bases, and 12 bases lay outside the gene matches. Germline V gene lookup returns CDR1 LGHNA and CDR2 YNFKEQ. CDR3 nucleotides: TGTGCCAGCAGCCCCCTATCGGGGACAGGTGGGGAGACCCAGTACTTC. Translation: CASSPLSGTGGETQYF.

J is TRBJ2-7 and V is TRBV18, with no clear D. The CDR3 consists of 15 residues. Germline assignment: CDR1 KGHSH and CDR2 LQKENI. With 0 bases removed from V and 5 bases from J, the gap between germline ends came to 14 bases. The CDR3 region is CASSPPDLPSHEQYF. In DNA form, the CDR3 reads TGTGCCAGCTCACCACCCGACCTCCCGTCCCACGAGCAGTACTTC.

This clone was counted a single time. The rearrangement joins TRBV14 to TRBJ1-1, with D unresolved. Germline-derived CDR1 and CDR2 are SGHDN and FVKESK. V shed 4 bases and J shed 1 base, with 1 base lying between them. The CDR3 spans 11 residues. The CDR3 region is CASSRNTEAFF. CDR3 nucleotide sequence: TGTGCCAGCAGCCGGAACACTGAAGCTTTCTTT.

This clone occurred a few times. The chain uses TRBV20-1 and TRBJ1-1; no definite D call. Germline loops: CDR1 DFQATT, CDR2 SNEGSKA (reference sequence). The CDR3 runs to 12 residues. Trimming took off 3 bases at V and 4 bases at J, with 9 bases between the two ends. The CDR3 is CSASVGSTEAFF. In nucleotides, the CDR3 is TGCAGTGCTAGTGTGGGTAGCACTGAAGCTTTCTTT.

The gene calls are TRBV3-1 (or the pseudogene TRBV3-2) and TRBJ2-1; TRBD2 matches at 8 bases. This CDR3 has 15 residues. In germline, CDR1 is LGHDT, CDR2 YNNKEL (reference sequence). J lost 3 bases, V lost 7 bases, and 8 bases had no gene match. The CDR3, as DNA: TGTGCCAGCACCCCTGGACTAGCTATCTACAATGAGCAGTTCTTC. Its translation: CASTPGLAIYNEQFF.

This clone showed up just a few times. The rearrangement joins TRBV5-1 to TRBJ1-2; 7 positions agree with TRBD1. Germline V gives CDR1 SGHRS, CDR2 YFSETQ. The ends lost 4 bases at V and 5 bases at J; junction bases unmatched: 11. This CDR3 has 15 residues. The chain's CDR3 is CASSPEGAIRYGYTF. In nucleotides, the CDR3 is TGCGCCAGCAGCCCGGAGGGGGCAATTAGGTATGGCTACACCTTC.

The rearrangement uses TRBV5-6 and TRBJ2-7; 7 bases are a match to TRBD1. The CDR3 length is 14 residues. Germline CDR1 SGHDT, CDR2 YYEEEE. V gave up 4 bases and J gave up 4 bases; unmatched junction bases: 8. CDR3 nucleotide sequence: TGTGCCAGCAGCCTTCGGGACAGTCTATACGAGCAGTACTTC. It translates to CASSLRDSLYEQYF.

The chain joins TRBV29-1 to TRBJ2-7; D call uncertain. V was clipped by 7 bases and J by 2 bases, with 12 bases between them. The CDR3 covers 12 residues. Germline V gene data show CDR1 as SQVTM and CDR2 as ANQGSEA. CDR3 nucleotides: TGCAGCGCCCGGACGGGTACCTACGAGCAGTACTTC. Protein product: CSARTGTYEQYF.